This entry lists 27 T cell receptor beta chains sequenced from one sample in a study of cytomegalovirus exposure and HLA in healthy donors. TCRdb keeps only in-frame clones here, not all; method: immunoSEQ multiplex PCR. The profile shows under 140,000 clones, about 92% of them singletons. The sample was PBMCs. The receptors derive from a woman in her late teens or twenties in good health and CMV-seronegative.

CDR3: CASSWEGYGYTF. The DNA of the CDR3 is TGTGCCAGCAGCTGGGAGGGTTATGGCTACACCTTC. The V and J genes are TRBV5-4 and TRBJ1-2; D unresolved. CDR1 is SGHNT, CDR2 YYREEE, per germline (reference sequence). V lost 3 bases and J lost 5, with 8 bases in between. This CDR3 region has 12 residues.

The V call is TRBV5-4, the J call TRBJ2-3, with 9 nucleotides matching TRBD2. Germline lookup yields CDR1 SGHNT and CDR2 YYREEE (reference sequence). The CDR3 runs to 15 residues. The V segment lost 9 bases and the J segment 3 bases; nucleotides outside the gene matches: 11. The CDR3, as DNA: TGTGCCACCCCACGGACTAGCGATCCAACAGATACGCAGTATTTT. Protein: CATPRTSDPTDTQYF.

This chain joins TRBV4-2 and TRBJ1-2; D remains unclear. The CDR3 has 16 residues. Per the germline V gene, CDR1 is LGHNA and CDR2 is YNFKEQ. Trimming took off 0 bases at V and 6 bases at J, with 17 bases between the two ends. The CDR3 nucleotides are TGTGCCAGCAGCCAAGATCGCCGGGTTCTCGGGGATGGCTACACCTTC. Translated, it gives CASSQDRRVLGDGYTF.

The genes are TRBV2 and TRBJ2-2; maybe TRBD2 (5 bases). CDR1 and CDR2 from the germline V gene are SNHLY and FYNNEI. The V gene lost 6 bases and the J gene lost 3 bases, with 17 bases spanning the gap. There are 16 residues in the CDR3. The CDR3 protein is CASRAGFSAHTGELFF. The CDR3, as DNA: TGTGCCAGCAGGGCAGGTTTTAGCGCCCACACCGGGGAGCTGTTTTTT.

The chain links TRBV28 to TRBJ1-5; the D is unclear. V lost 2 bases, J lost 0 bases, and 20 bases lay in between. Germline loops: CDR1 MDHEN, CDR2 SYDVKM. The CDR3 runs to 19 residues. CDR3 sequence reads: CASSLRPGRTAISNQPQHF. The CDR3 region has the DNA TGTGCCAGCAGTTTAAGACCTGGGAGGACGGCGATTAGCAATCAGCCCCAGCATTTT. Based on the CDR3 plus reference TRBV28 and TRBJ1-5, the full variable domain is DVKVTQSSRYLVKRTGEKVFLECVQDMDHENMFWYRQDPGLGLRLIYFSYDVKMKEKGDIPEGYSVSREKKERFSLILESASTNQTSMYLCASSLRPGRTAISNQPQHFGDGTRLSIL.

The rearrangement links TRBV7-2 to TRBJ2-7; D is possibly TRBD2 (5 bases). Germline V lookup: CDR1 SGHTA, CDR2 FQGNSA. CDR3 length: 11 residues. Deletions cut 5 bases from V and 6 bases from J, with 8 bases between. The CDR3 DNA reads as TGTGCCAGCAGCATCGGGGTCGAGCAGTACTTC. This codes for CASSIGVEQYF.

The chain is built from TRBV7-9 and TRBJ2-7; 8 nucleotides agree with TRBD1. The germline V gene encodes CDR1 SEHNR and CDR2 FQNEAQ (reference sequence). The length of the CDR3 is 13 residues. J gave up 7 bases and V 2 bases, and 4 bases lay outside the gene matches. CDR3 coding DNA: TGTGCCAGCAGCTTACTTGGACAGGGAGAGCAGTACTTC. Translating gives CASSLLGQGEQYF.

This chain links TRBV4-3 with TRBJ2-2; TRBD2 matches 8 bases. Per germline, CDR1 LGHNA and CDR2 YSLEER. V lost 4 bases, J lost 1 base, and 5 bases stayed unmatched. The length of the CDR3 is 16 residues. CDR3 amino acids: CASSPSGGGNTGELFF. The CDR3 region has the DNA TGCGCCAGCAGCCCCAGCGGGGGAGGGAACACCGGGGAGCTGTTTTTT.

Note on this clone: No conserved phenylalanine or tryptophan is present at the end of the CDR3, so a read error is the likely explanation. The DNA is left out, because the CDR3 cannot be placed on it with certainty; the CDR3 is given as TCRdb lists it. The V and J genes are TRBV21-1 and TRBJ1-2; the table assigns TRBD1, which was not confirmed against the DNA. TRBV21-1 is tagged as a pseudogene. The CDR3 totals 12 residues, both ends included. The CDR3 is CASSKSAGQPTP.

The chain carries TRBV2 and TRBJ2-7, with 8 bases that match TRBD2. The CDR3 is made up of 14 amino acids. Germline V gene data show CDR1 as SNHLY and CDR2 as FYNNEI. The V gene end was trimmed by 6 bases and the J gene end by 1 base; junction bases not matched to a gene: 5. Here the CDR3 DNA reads TGTGCCAGCAGGGCCGGGACTAGATCCTACGAGCAGTACTTC. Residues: CASRAGTRSYEQYF.

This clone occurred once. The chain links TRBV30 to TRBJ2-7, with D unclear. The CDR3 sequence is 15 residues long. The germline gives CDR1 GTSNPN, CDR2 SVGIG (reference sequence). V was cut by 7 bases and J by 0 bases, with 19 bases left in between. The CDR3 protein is CASQNKTYRSYEQYF. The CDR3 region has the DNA TGTGCCTCCCAAAATAAGACTTATCGCTCCTACGAGCAGTACTTC.

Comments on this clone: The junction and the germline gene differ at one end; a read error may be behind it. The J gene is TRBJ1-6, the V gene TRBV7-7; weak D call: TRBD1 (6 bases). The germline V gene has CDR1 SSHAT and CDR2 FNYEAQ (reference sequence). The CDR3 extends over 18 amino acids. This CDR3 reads CASSLGRGARPYNSPLHF. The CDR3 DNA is TGTGCTAGCAGCTTGGGGCGGGGGGCCAGGCCCTATAATTCACCCCTCCACTTT.

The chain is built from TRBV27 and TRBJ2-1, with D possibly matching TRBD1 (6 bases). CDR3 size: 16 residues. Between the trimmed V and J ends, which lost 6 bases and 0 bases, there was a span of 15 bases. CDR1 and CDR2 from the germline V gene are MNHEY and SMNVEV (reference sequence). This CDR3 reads CASRPGHRSSYNEQFF. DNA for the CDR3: TGTGCCAGCAGGCCGGGACATAGGAGCTCCTACAATGAGCAGTTCTTC.

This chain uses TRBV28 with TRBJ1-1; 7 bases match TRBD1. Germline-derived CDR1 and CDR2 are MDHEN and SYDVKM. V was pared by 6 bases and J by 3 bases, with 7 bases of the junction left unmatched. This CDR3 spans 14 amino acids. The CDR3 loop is CASRSTGTYTEAFF. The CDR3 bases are TGTGCCAGCAGATCGACAGGGACCTACACTGAAGCTTTCTTT.

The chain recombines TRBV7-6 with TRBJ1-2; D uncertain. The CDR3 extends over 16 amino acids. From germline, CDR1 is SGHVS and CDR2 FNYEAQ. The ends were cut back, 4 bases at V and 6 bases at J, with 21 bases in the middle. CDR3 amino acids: CASSYWASAPRHGYTF. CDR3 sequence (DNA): TGTGCCAGCAGCTATTGGGCTTCGGCGCCAAGACATGGCTACACCTTC.

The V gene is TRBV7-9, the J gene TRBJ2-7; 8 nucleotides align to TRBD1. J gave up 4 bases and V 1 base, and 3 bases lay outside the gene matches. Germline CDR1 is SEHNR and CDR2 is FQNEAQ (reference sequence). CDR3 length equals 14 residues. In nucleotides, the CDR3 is TGTGCCAGCAGCTTAGGACAGGGGAATTACGAGCAGTACTTC. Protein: CASSLGQGNYEQYF.

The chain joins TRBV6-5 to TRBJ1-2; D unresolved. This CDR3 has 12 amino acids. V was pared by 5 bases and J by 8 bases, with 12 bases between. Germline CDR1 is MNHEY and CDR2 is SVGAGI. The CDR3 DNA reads TGTGCCAGCAGTAGACCAGGATCCGGCTACACCTTC. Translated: CASSRPGSGYTF.

The CDR3 nucleotides are TGCGCCAGCAGCCAAGATTGGGGCAGGGTGGCCGGGGAGCTGTTTTTT. Its protein is CASSQDWGRVAGELFF. The chain uses TRBV4-3 and TRBJ2-2, with TRBD1 as a possible D gene (5 bases). This CDR3 is 16 amino acids long. Germline V CDR1 and CDR2: LGHNA, YSLEER. With 0 bases removed from V and 6 bases from J, the gap between germline ends came to 14 bases.

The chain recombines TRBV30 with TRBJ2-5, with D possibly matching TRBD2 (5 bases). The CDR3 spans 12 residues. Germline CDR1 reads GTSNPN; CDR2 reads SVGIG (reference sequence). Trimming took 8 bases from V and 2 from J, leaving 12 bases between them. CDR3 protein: CAAGVSQETQYF. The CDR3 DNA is TGTGCCGCGGGTGTCTCACAAGAGACCCAGTACTTC.

CDR3 region: CASSLLTGSGTEAFF. Written as DNA, the CDR3 is TGCGCCAGCAGCCTGCTGACAGGGTCGGGCACTGAAGCTTTCTTT. V usage is TRBV4-3 and J usage is TRBJ1-1; 7 bases are shared with TRBD1. Germline V CDR1 and CDR2: LGHNA, YSLEER. V gave up 4 bases and J gave up 4 bases; unmatched junction bases: 9. The CDR3 runs to 15 residues.

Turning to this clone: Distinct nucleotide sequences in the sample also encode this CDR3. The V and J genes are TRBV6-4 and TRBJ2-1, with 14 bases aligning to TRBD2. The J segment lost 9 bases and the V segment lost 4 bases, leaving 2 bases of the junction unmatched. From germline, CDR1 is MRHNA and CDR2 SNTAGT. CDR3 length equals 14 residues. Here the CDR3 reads CASSAGTSGSEQFF. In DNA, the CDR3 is TGTGCCAGCAGTGCCGGGACTAGCGGGAGTGAGCAGTTCTTC.

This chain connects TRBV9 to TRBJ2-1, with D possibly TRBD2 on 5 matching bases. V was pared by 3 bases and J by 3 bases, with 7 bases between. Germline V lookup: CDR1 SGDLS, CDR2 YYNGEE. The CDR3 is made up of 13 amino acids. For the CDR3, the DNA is TGTGCCAGCAGCGGGAGCGGCTACAATGAGCAGTTCTTC. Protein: CASSGSGYNEQFF.

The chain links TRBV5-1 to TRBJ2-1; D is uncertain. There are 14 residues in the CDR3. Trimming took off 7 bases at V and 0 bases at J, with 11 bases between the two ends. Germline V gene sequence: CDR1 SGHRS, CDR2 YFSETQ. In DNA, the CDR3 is TGCGCCAGCGGTTCAGGCAGCTCCTACAATGAGCAGTTCTTC. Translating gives CASGSGSSYNEQFF.

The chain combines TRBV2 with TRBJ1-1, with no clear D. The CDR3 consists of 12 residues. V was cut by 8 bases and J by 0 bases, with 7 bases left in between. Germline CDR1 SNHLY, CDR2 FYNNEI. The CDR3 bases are TGTGCCAGCTGCTATATGAACACTGAAGCTTTCTTT. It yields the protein CASCYMNTEAFF.

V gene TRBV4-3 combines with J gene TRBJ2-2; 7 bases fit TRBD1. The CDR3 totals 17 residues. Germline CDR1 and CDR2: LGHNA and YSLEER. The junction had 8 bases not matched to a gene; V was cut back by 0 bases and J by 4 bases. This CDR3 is CASSQDSQGDRTGELFF. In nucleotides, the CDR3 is TGCGCCAGCAGCCAAGATTCGCAGGGGGATCGCACCGGGGAGCTGTTTTTT.

The CDR3 loop reads CASSLAGASQDTQYF. In DNA, the CDR3 is TGTGCCAGCAGCTTAGCGGGAGCGAGCCAAGATACGCAGTATTTT. The chain employs TRBV7-2 and TRBJ2-3; possibly TRBD2 for D (5 bases). The CDR3 contains 15 residues. Trimming took off 0 bases at V and 5 bases at J, with 12 bases between the two ends. The V gene's germline CDR1 is SGHTA and CDR2 FQGNSA.

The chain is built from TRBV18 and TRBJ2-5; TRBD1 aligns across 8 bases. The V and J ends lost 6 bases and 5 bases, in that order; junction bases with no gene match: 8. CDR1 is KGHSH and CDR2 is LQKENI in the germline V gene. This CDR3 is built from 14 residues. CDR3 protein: CASSTTGAGETQYF. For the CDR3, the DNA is TGTGCCAGCTCTACGACAGGGGCCGGGGAGACCCAGTACTTC.